Listed below are T cell receptor beta chains from one sample, sequenced in a study of shared clonotypes between healthy human individuals. Sequencing used immunoSEQ multiplex PCR; TCRdb keeps in-frame clones, though not all of them. This table has around 1.9 million clones, under 95% appearing once. The specimen sequenced was naive CD8+ T cells from PBMCs. The origin of the receptors is a man younger than 35 in good health. Some clones in this sample may be carry-over from other donors' samples. The CDR3 runs from the conserved cysteine through the conserved F or W. D genes are given only for firm matches. Some rows have no size entry. The others give once, few or many, or a class for an expanded clone.

d_gene: TRBD2; abundance: once; v_gene: TRBV23-1; j_gene: TRBJ2-5; CDR3aa: CASSRMLAGEETQYF; CDR3nt: TGCGCCAGCAGTCGGATGCTAGCGGGAGAAGAGACCCAGTACTTC
d_gene: .; abundance: once; v_gene: TRBV7-6; j_gene: TRBJ2-6; CDR3aa: CASNSGANVLTF; CDR3nt: TGTGCCAGCAATTCTGGGGCCAACGTCCTGACTTTC
d_gene: .; abundance: .; v_gene: TRBV5-1; j_gene: TRBJ2-7; CDR3aa: CASSLRVSYEQYF; CDR3nt: TGCGCCAGCAGTCTGAGGGTCTCCTACGAGCAGTACTTC
d_gene: .; abundance: .; v_gene: TRBV30; j_gene: TRBJ2-1; CDR3aa: CAWSVRGGSYNEQFF; CDR3nt: TGTGCCTGGAGTGTACGGGGTGGGTCCTACAATGAGCAGTTCTTC
d_gene: .; abundance: .; v_gene: TRBV6-1; j_gene: TRBJ2-5; CDR3aa: CASSEEGFLLATQYF; CDR3nt: TGTGCCAGCAGCGAAGAGGGCTTCCTGCTCGCGACCCAGTACTTC
d_gene: TRBD1; abundance: .; v_gene: TRBV6-1; j_gene: TRBJ1-2; CDR3aa: CASRTNRGLYYGYTF; CDR3nt: TGTGCCAGCAGGACTAACAGGGGGCTGTACTATGGCTACACCTTC
d_gene: TRBD2; abundance: .; v_gene: TRBV9; j_gene: TRBJ2-1; CDR3aa: CASSAGLAGSSNEQFF; CDR3nt: TGTGCCAGCAGCGCGGGACTAGCGGGATCGAGCAATGAGCAGTTCTTC
d_gene: .; abundance: .; v_gene: TRBV7-9; j_gene: TRBJ2-7; CDR3aa: CASSLSAYEQYF; CDR3nt: TGTGCCAGCAGCTTATCCGCCTACGAGCAGTACTTC
d_gene: .; abundance: .; v_gene: TRBV27; j_gene: TRBJ2-7; CDR3aa: CASSLTGGEQYF; CDR3nt: TGTGCCAGCAGTTTGACAGGAGGTGAGCAGTACTTC
d_gene: .; abundance: .; v_gene: TRBV28; j_gene: TRBJ2-2; CDR3aa: CASSSQGSTGELFF; CDR3nt: TGTGCCAGCAGTTCCCAGGGGAGCACCGGGGAGCTGTTTTTT
d_gene: .; abundance: .; v_gene: TRBV6-5; j_gene: TRBJ2-3; CDR3aa: CASSYSFGTDTQYF; CDR3nt: TGTGCCAGCAGTTATTCCTTCGGGACCGATACGCAGTATTTT
d_gene: .; abundance: .; v_gene: TRBV7-9; j_gene: TRBJ2-1; CDR3aa: CASSLSSGEQFF; CDR3nt: TGTGCCAGCAGCTTATCGTCCGGTGAGCAGTTCTTC
d_gene: .; abundance: .; v_gene: TRBV9; j_gene: TRBJ2-3; CDR3aa: CASSPGGGRTDTQYF; CDR3nt: TGTGCCAGCAGCCCAGGAGGGGGGCGGACAGATACGCAGTATTTT
d_gene: TRBD2; abundance: .; v_gene: TRBV6-4; j_gene: TRBJ2-1; CDR3aa: CASSDRGGSYNEQFF; CDR3nt: TGTGCCAGCAGTGACCGCGGGGGCTCCTACAATGAGCAGTTCTTC
d_gene: .; abundance: .; v_gene: TRBV7-3; j_gene: TRBJ1-1; CDR3aa: CASKGDAEAFF; CDR3nt: TGTGCCAGCAAGGGGGACGCTGAAGCTTTCTTT
d_gene: .; abundance: once; v_gene: TRBV6-6; j_gene: TRBJ2-3; CDR3aa: CASSYSHGGSTDTQYF; CDR3nt: TGTGCCAGCAGTTACTCCCACGGCGGGAGCACAGATACGCAGTATTTT
d_gene: TRBD1; abundance: .; v_gene: TRBV27; j_gene: TRBJ2-7; CDR3aa: CASSHRGLPYEQYF; CDR3nt: TGTGCCAGCAGCCACAGGGGGCTGCCCTACGAGCAGTACTTC
d_gene: .; abundance: .; v_gene: TRBV27; j_gene: TRBJ2-1; CDR3aa: CATLLYNEQFF; CDR3nt: TGTGCCACCTTACTATACAATGAGCAGTTCTTC
d_gene: TRBD2; abundance: once; v_gene: TRBV4-3; j_gene: TRBJ2-7; CDR3aa: CASSQDRLAGAAGAYEQYF; CDR3nt: TGCGCCAGCAGCCAAGATCGCCTAGCGGGAGCCGCAGGCGCCTACGAGCAGTACTTC
d_gene: .; abundance: .; v_gene: TRBV2; j_gene: TRBJ1-5; CDR3aa: CASSGRGVGNQPQHF; CDR3nt: TGTGCCAGCAGCGGTAGGGGGGTGGGGAATCAGCCCCAGCATTTT
d_gene: .; abundance: .; v_gene: TRBV18; j_gene: TRBJ1-2; CDR3aa: CASSQDGGYTF; CDR3nt: TGTGCCAGCTCACAGGACGGGGGCTACACCTTC
d_gene: TRBD2; abundance: .; v_gene: TRBV5-1; j_gene: TRBJ2-7; CDR3aa: CASSLKPGLAVYEQYF; CDR3nt: TGCGCCAGCAGCCTAAAGCCGGGACTAGCGGTCTACGAGCAGTACTTC
d_gene: .; abundance: .; v_gene: TRBV6-6; j_gene: TRBJ1-1; CDR3aa: CASSYISAGTEAFF; CDR3nt: TGTGCCAGCAGTTACATCTCTGCGGGGACTGAAGCTTTCTTT
d_gene: .; abundance: .; v_gene: TRBV7-9; j_gene: TRBJ2-7; CDR3aa: CASSTGTYEQYF; CDR3nt: TGTGCCAGCAGTACCGGGACCTACGAGCAGTACTTC
d_gene: TRBD2; abundance: .; v_gene: TRBV19; j_gene: TRBJ2-2; CDR3aa: CASSIYFVAGGSGGELFF; CDR3nt: TGTGCCAGTAGTATATATTTCGTAGCGGGAGGTTCCGGCGGGGAGCTGTTTTTT
d_gene: TRBD1; abundance: .; v_gene: TRBV19; j_gene: TRBJ2-7; CDR3aa: CASSVTGGYEQYF; CDR3nt: TGTGCCAGTAGTGTCACAGGGGGCTACGAGCAGTACTTC
d_gene: TRBD2; abundance: .; v_gene: TRBV28; j_gene: TRBJ2-5; CDR3aa: CASSRIAGNQETQYF; CDR3nt: TGTGCCAGCAGTCGTATAGCGGGGAACCAAGAGACCCAGTACTTC
d_gene: .; abundance: .; v_gene: TRBV7-2; j_gene: TRBJ1-2; CDR3aa: CASSLGREGYTF; CDR3nt: TGTGCCAGCAGCTTAGGGCGGGAAGGCTACACCTTC
d_gene: .; abundance: .; v_gene: TRBV6-5; j_gene: TRBJ1-2; CDR3aa: CASRSDADYGYTF; CDR3nt: TGTGCCAGCAGGTCCGACGCGGACTATGGCTACACCTTC
d_gene: TRBD1; abundance: .; v_gene: TRBV7-9; j_gene: TRBJ1-3; CDR3aa: CASSTTSGTGAFSGNTIYF; CDR3nt: TGTGCCAGCAGTACGACTTCCGGGACAGGGGCATTCTCTGGAAACACCATATATTTT
d_gene: TRBD1; abundance: once; v_gene: TRBV29-1; j_gene: TRBJ1-2; CDR3aa: CSAWTGLNYGYTF; CDR3nt: TGCAGCGCATGGACAGGACTCAACTATGGCTACACCTTC
d_gene: TRBD1; abundance: .; v_gene: TRBV9; j_gene: TRBJ1-1; CDR3aa: CASSRVPGQGSMNTEAFF; CDR3nt: TGTGCCAGCAGCCGAGTCCCGGGACAGGGGTCAATGAACACTGAAGCTTTCTTT
d_gene: .; abundance: .; v_gene: TRBV12-5; j_gene: TRBJ2-3; CDR3aa: CASGLTLGGTDTQYF; CDR3nt: TGTGCTAGTGGTTTGACCCTAGGGGGCACAGATACGCAGTATTTT
d_gene: .; abundance: .; v_gene: TRBV5-5; j_gene: TRBJ2-7; CDR3aa: CASSLLGGRSSYEQYF; CDR3nt: TGTGCCAGCAGCTTGTTGGGTGGCAGGTCCTCCTACGAGCAGTACTTC
d_gene: TRBD1; abundance: few; v_gene: TRBV14; j_gene: TRBJ2-3; CDR3aa: CASSPRDRVFADTQYF; CDR3nt: TGTGCCAGCAGCCCGCGGGACAGGGTTTTTGCAGATACGCAGTATTTT
d_gene: .; abundance: .; v_gene: TRBV6-5; j_gene: TRBJ1-6; CDR3aa: CASSYGDGLNGPLHF; CDR3nt: TGTGCCAGCAGTTATGGCGACGGATTAAATGGCCCCCTCCACTTT
d_gene: .; abundance: .; v_gene: TRBV7-9; j_gene: TRBJ1-1; CDR3aa: CASSFGGGGTEAFF; CDR3nt: TGTGCCAGCAGCTTCGGGGGAGGTGGCACTGAAGCTTTCTTT